Sequencing of this TCR beta chain was carried out in a study of shared clonotypes between healthy human individuals. CDR1 and CDR2 from the germline V gene are MDHEN and SYDVKM. Trimming removed 3 bases at V and 9 bases at J, with 22 bases between. The CDR3 sequence is 16 residues long. Sequencing used immunoSEQ multiplex PCR; TCRdb keeps in-frame clones, though not all of them. There are about 480,000 clones in the sample; less than 85% occur only once, and approximately 12% lies in the top ten. This TCR derives from a woman aged 40 to 50 in good health. Some clones in this sample may be carry-over from other donors' samples. The material sequenced was PBMCs. J is TRBJ2-3 and V is TRBV28, with D perhaps TRBD1 or TRBD2 (5 bases each). The CDR3 DNA reads as TGTGCCAGCAGTTTGTCACCTACCGGGCCCCGGGGCACGCAGTATTTT. It is translated as CASSLSPTGPRGTQYF.